This TCR beta chain is drawn from a study of T cell repertoires in cytomegalovirus infection. TCRdb processed the reads anew with MiXCR; each CDR3 protein has one entry. The table has around 230,000 distinct CDR3 sequences, under 8.5% seen once. Study-level findings and limits: There were HLA-C-restricted CMV-specific TCR beta clonotypes dominating the ex vivo response. Cumulative frequency of public TCR beta families picked out carriers of CMV plus the relevant HLA.

Trimming stripped 7 bases from V and 0 bases from J, with 6 bases between. The germline V gene has CDR1 SGHTA and CDR2 FQGNSA. The CDR3 covers 12 residues. This clonotype was detected many times. Its antigen is undetermined. The chain has TRBV7-2 and TRBJ1-1; D is ambiguous. Material for sequencing was PBMCs. The clonotype comes from a human donor in good health (CMV status not recorded). Some clones in this sample may be carry-over from other donors' samples. The CDR3: CASTRLNTEAFF. Written as DNA, the CDR3 is TGTGCCAGCACTAGACTGAACACTGAAGCTTTCTTT. The full variable domain, in which reference TRBV7-2 and TRBJ1-1 provide the parts outside the CDR3, is GAGVSQSPSNKVTEKGKDVELRCDPISGHTALYWYRQSLGQGLEFLIYFQGNSAPDKSGLPSDRFSAERTGGSVSTLTIQRTQQEDSAVYLCASTRLNTEAFFGQGTRLTVV.